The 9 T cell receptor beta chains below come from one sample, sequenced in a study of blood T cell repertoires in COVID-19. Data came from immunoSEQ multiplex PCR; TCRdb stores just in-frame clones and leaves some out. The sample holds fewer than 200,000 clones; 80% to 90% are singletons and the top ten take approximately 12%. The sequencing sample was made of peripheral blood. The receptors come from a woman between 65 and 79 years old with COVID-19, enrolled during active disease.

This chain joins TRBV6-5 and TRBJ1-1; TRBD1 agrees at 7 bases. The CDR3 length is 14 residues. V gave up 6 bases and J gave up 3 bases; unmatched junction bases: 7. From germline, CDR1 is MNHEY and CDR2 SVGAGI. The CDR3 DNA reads TGTGCCAGCAGATTGACAGGGCATGACACTGAAGCTTTCTTT. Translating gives CASRLTGHDTEAFF.

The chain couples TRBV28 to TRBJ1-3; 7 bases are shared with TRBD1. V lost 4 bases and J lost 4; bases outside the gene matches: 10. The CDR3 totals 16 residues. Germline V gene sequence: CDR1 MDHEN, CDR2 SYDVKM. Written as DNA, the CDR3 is TGTGCCAGCAGTTACACAGGGTCCAGGGGGGGAAACACCATATATTTT. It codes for CASSYTGSRGGNTIYF.

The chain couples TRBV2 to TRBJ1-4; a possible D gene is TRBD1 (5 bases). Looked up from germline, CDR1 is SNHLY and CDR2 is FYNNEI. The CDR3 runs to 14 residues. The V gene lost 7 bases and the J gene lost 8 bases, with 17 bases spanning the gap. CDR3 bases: TGTGCCAGCACGCCGGGACTGGCGGGCGAAAAACTGTTTTTT. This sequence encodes CASTPGLAGEKLFF. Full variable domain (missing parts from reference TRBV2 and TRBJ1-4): EPEVTQTPSHQVTQMGQEVILRCVPISNHLYFYWYRQILGQKVEFLVSFYNNEISEKSEIFDDQFSVERPDGSNFTLKIRSTKLEDSAMYFCASTPGLAGEKLFFGSGTQLSVL.

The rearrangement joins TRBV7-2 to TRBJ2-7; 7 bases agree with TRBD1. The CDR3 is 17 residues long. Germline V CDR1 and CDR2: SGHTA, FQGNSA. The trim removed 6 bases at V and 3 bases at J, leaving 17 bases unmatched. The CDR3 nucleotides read TGTGCCAGCAGACGTACTTCGACAGGGACCAAGATCTACGAGCAGTACTTC. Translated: CASRRTSTGTKIYEQYF.

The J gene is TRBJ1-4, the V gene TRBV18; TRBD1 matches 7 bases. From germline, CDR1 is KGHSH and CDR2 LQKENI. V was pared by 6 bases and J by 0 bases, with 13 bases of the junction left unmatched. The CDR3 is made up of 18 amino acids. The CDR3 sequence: CASSQQGPSSATNEKLFF. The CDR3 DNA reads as TGTGCCAGCTCCCAACAGGGGCCATCCAGTGCAACTAATGAAAAACTGTTTTTT.

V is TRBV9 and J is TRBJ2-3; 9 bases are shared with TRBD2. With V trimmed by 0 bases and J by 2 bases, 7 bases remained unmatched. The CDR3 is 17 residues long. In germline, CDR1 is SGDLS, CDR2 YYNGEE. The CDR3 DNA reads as TGTGCCAGCAGCGTAGCTCTTCTAGCGGGGTACACAGATACGCAGTATTTT. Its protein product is CASSVALLAGYTDTQYF.

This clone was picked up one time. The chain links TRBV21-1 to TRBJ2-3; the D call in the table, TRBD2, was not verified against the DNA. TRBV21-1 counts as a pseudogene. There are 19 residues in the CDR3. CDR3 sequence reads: CASSKVTSDRALGTDTQYF. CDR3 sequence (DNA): TGTGCCAGCAGCAAAGTAACGAGCGACCGCGCTTTGGGCACAGATACGCAGTATTTT.

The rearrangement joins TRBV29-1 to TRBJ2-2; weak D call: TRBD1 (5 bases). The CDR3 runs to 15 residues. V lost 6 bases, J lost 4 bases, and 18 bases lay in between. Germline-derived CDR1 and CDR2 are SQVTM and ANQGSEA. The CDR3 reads CSVPRTQGATGELFF. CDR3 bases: TGCAGCGTCCCTAGGACCCAAGGGGCCACCGGGGAGCTGTTTTTT.

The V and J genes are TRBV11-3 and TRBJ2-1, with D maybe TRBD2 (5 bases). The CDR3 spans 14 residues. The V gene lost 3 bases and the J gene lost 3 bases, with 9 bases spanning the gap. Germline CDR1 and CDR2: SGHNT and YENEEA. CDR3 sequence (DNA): TGTGCCAGCAGCTTCTCCGGGAACTACAATGAGCAGTTCTTC. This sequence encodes CASSFSGNYNEQFF.